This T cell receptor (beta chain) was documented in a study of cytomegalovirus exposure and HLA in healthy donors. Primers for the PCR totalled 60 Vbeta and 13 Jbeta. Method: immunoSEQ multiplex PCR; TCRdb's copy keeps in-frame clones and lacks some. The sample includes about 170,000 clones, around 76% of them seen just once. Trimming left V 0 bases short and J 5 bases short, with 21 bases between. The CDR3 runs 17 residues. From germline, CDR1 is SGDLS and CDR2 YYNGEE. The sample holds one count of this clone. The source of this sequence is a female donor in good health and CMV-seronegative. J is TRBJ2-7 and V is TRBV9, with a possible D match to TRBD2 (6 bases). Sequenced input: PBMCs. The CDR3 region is CASSVVGGGVAFHEQYF. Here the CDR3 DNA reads TGTGCCAGCAGCGTAGTAGGCGGAGGGGTCGCTTTTCACGAGCAGTACTTC.